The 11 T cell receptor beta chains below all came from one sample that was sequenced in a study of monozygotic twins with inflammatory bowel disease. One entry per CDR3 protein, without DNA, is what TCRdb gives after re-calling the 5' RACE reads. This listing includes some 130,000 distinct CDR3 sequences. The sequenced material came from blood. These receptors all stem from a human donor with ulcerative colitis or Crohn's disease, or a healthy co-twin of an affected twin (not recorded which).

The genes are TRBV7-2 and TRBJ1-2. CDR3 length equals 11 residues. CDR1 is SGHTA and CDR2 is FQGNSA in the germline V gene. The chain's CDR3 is CASSLLFGYTF.

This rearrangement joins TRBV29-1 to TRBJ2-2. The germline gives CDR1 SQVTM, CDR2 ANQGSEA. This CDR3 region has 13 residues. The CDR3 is CSVRLYGTGELFF.

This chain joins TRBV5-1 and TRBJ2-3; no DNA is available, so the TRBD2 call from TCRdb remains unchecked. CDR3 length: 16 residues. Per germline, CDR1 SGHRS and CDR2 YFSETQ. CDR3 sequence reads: CASSRGTSGPTDTQYF.

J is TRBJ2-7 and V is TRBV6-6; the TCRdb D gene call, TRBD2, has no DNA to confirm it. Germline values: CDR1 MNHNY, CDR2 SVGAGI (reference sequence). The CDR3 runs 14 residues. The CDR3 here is CASSLLADSYEQYF.

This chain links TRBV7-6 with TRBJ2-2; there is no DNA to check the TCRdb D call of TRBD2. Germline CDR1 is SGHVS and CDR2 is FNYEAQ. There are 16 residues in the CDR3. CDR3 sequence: CASSLSPLAFTGELFF. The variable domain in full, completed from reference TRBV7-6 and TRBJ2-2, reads GAGVSQSPRYKVTKRGQDVALRCDPISGHVSLYWYRQALGQGPEFLTYFNYEAQQDKSGLPNDRFSAERPEGSISTLTIQRTEQRDSAMYRCASSLSPLAFTGELFFGEGSRLTVL.

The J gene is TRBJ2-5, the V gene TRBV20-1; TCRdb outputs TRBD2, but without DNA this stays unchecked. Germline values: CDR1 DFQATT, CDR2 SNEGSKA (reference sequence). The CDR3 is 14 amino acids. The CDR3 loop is CSAYGAGGTETQYF.

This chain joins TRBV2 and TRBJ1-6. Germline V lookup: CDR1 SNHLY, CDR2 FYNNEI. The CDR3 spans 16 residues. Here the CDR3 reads CASSEKGGPTGSPLHF.

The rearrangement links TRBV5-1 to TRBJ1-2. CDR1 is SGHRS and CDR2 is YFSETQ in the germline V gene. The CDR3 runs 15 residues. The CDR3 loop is CASSSNGEEYYGYTF.

The CDR3 sequence is CASSSGSGRASNEQFF. The V call is TRBV4-3, the J call TRBJ2-1; lacking DNA, the TRBD1 call made by TCRdb goes unchecked. The CDR3 is 16 residues long. The germline V gene encodes CDR1 LGHNA and CDR2 YSLEER.

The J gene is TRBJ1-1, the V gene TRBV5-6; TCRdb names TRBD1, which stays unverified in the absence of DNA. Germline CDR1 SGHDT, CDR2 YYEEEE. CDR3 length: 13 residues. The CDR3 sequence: CAAAYTGGTEAFF.

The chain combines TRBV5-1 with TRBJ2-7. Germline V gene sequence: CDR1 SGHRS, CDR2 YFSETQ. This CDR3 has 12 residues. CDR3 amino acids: CASSLGRNEQYF.